The 31 T cell receptor beta chains below were found in one sample sequenced in a study of cytomegalovirus exposure and HLA in healthy donors (dated by TCRdb to the late 2010s). The protocol used for the library was the immunoSEQ multiplex PCR assay. For the multiplex PCR, a mixture combining 60 forward primers for TCR Vbeta segments and 13 reverse primers for TCR Jbeta segments was used. TCRdb obtained this table from immuneACCESS and retained in-frame rearrangements with V and J assigned. These tables miss some clones; where compared with another copy, unresolved V genes account for less than half of the shortfall, and the remainder is unexplained. The sample has 150,000 or so clones on record, roughly 80% of them singletons. Under 2% of the sample is held by the ten biggest clonotypes. Sample: PBMCs. These receptors all come from a female donor in good health and CMV-seronegative.

As concerns this clone: Within the sample, other DNA sequences also encode this same CDR3. The V call is TRBV5-1, the J call TRBJ1-1; D unresolved. The CDR3 loop spans 13 amino acids. From germline, CDR1 is SGHRS and CDR2 YFSETQ. Trimming stripped 2 bases from V and 2 bases from J, with 7 bases between. The DNA of the CDR3 is TGCGCCAGCAGCTTTGAGGGTAACACTGAAGCTTTCTTT. Translating it yields CASSFEGNTEAFF.

Only a few counts were recorded for this clone. The DNA of the CDR3 is TGCAGCGTCGATACAGGGGGTAATTCACCCCTCCACTTT. Translated: CSVDTGGNSPLHF. The V gene is TRBV29-1, the J gene TRBJ1-6; TRBD1 matches 8 bases. The V and J ends lost 6 bases and 6 bases, in that order; junction bases with no gene match: 4. The CDR3 has 13 residues. CDR1 is SQVTM, CDR2 ANQGSEA, per germline.

As for this clone: Its ends do not fully match the called genes, so a read error is possible. J is TRBJ1-1 and V is TRBV7-2; D not resolved. The CDR3 has 13 amino acids. Germline lookup yields CDR1 SGHTA and CDR2 FQGNSA. CDR3 region: CASSLRQDSEAFF. The CDR3 DNA reads as TGTGCCAGCAGCTTAAGGCAGGACTCTGAGGCTTTCTTT.

This sequence joins TRBV5-1 and TRBJ2-1, with D possibly matching TRBD1 (6 bases). Germline V gives CDR1 SGHRS, CDR2 YFSETQ. The length of the CDR3 is 13 residues. V was pared by 5 bases and J by 7 bases, with 13 bases between. The CDR3 sequence is CASRQDSVNEQFF. The CDR3 DNA follows: TGCGCCAGCAGGCAGGACAGCGTTAATGAGCAGTTCTTC.

This rearrangement joins TRBV6-6 to TRBJ2-1; D is perhaps TRBD1 (6 bases). CDR1 and CDR2 from the germline V gene are MNHNY and SVGAGI (reference sequence). The V end was cut by 8 bases, the J end by 4 bases, with 15 bases between. CDR3 length equals 14 residues. CDR3 residues: CASLRDTKYNEQFF. The CDR3 DNA reads TGTGCCAGCCTCCGGGACACAAAATACAATGAGCAGTTCTTC.

This rearrangement joins TRBV5-6 to TRBJ2-2; 10 nucleotides agree with TRBD1. Trimming removed 1 base from V and 5 bases from J; junction bases left unmatched: 11. The germline V gene has CDR1 SGHDT and CDR2 YYEEEE. CDR3 length: 18 amino acids. CDR3 coding DNA: TGTGCCAGCAGCTTGACCCGGGGGACAGGGGAAAGGACCGGGGAGCTGTTTTTT. Encoded protein: CASSLTRGTGERTGELFF.

The V call is TRBV11-2, the J call TRBJ2-5; possibly TRBD2 for D (6 bases). The CDR3 is 15 residues long. From germline, CDR1 is SGHAT and CDR2 FQNNGV. The V end lost 3 bases, the J end lost 2 bases, and 13 bases lay between the germline ends. The chain's CDR3 is CASSFGRDGQETQYF. The CDR3 coding sequence is TGTGCCAGCAGCTTTGGGCGGGACGGGCAAGAGACCCAGTACTTC.

The chain has TRBV5-8 and TRBJ2-1; 8 bases fit TRBD1. V shed 5 bases, J shed 9 bases, and the junction held 7 bases outside the gene matches. CDR1 is SGHTS, CDR2 YDEGEE, per germline. The CDR3 runs 13 residues. The CDR3 sequence: CASRPRTGIEQFF. The DNA for the CDR3 is TGTGCCAGCAGACCCCGGACAGGGATTGAGCAGTTCTTC.

The chain has TRBV19 and TRBJ1-2; maybe TRBD1 (5 bases). This CDR3 is 14 amino acids long. V lost 9 bases, J lost 3 bases, and 17 bases lay in between. The germline V gene has CDR1 LNHDA and CDR2 SQIVND (reference sequence). The CDR3 here is CASTPPGGYYGYTF. CDR3 nucleotide sequence: TGTGCCAGCACCCCTCCCGGGGGGTACTATGGCTACACCTTC.

The chain recombines TRBV30 with TRBJ1-1; D gene unclear. Trimming removed 2 bases at V and 2 bases at J, with 6 bases between. This CDR3 is built from 12 residues. Germline CDR1 GTSNPN, CDR2 SVGIG (reference sequence). The CDR3 DNA reads TGTGCCTGGAGTAGAGTAAACACTGAAGCTTTCTTT. It codes for CAWSRVNTEAFF.

The V gene is TRBV30, the J gene TRBJ1-3; 7 bases agree with TRBD1. The CDR3 consists of 13 residues. Germline CDR1 is GTSNPN and CDR2 is SVGIG (reference sequence). The V segment lost 5 bases and the J segment 2 bases; nucleotides outside the gene matches: 3. Here the CDR3 DNA reads TGTGCCTGGCGACAGGGCCCTGGAAACACCATATATTTT. Its protein product is CAWRQGPGNTIYF.

The V call is TRBV28, the J call TRBJ2-7, with TRBD2 identical over 11 bases. CDR3 length equals 16 residues. V lost 6 bases, J lost 5 bases, and 12 bases stayed unmatched. In germline, CDR1 is MDHEN, CDR2 SYDVKM. CDR3 amino acids: CASSPSTSGKSHEQYF. The CDR3 DNA reads as TGTGCCAGCAGCCCGTCGACTAGCGGGAAGTCCCACGAGCAGTACTTC.

The J gene is TRBJ1-1, the V gene TRBV5-4; maybe TRBD1 (5 bases). With 1 base removed from V and 2 bases from J, the gap between germline ends came to 15 bases. The CDR3 has 16 amino acids. Germline lookup yields CDR1 SGHNT and CDR2 YYREEE (reference sequence). The CDR3 region is CASSLNGREVNTEAFF. The CDR3 DNA is TGTGCCAGCAGCTTGAACGGCAGGGAGGTTAACACTGAAGCTTTCTTT.

This clone is a singleton in its sample. The chain combines TRBV28 with TRBJ2-7; TRBD1 matches 8 bases. Germline V gene lookup returns CDR1 MDHEN and CDR2 SYDVKM. V shed 6 bases and J 2 bases; nucleotides not matched to a gene: 9. CDR3 length: 15 residues. In nucleotides, the CDR3 is TGTGCCAGCAGAAGAAGGACAGGGCCAACCTACGAGCAGTACTTC. Its protein product is CASRRRTGPTYEQYF.

Comments on this clone: The sample has other DNA sequences that encode this CDR3 too. For the CDR3, the DNA is TGCGCCAGCAGCTCGGGACAGGTGAACACTGAAGCTTTCTTT. Its translation: CASSSGQVNTEAFF. The chain recombines TRBV5-1 with TRBJ1-1; 8 bases agree with TRBD1. The CDR3 is 14 amino acids. The V segment lost 3 bases and the J segment 0 bases; nucleotides outside the gene matches: 1. The germline gives CDR1 SGHRS, CDR2 YFSETQ.

The chain carries TRBV18 and TRBJ1-5; D unresolved. CDR1 is KGHSH and CDR2 is LQKENI in the germline V gene. V was pared by 2 bases and J by 0 bases, with 14 bases between. The CDR3 is 17 residues long. In nucleotides, the CDR3 is TGTGCCAGCTCACCAGAGGGTATAAGGACTAGCAATCAGCCCCAGCATTTT. Residues: CASSPEGIRTSNQPQHF.

This clone has just one count. The chain links TRBV18 to TRBJ2-4; D is uncertain. The CDR3 covers 15 residues. Germline values: CDR1 KGHSH, CDR2 LQKENI. V was cut by 3 bases and J by 1 base, with 10 bases left in between. The CDR3 DNA sequence: TGTGCCAGCTCACCGCCGGAGATGGCCAAAAACATTCAGTACTTC. Protein: CASSPPEMAKNIQYF.

This chain joins TRBV7-8 and TRBJ2-7; 8 nucleotides line up with TRBD1. Germline lookup yields CDR1 SGHVS and CDR2 FQNEAQ. This CDR3 has 15 amino acids. Losses at the gene ends were 5 bases for V and 1 base for J; bases not matched to a gene: 7. In nucleotides, the CDR3 is TGTGCCAGCAGCGAGCCGGGACAGGAGTCCTACGAGCAGTACTTC. Its protein product is CASSEPGQESYEQYF. Drawing the rest from reference TRBV7-8 and TRBJ2-7, the complete variable domain is GAGVSQSPRYKVAKRGQDVALRCDPISGHVSLFWYQQALGQGPEFLTYFQNEAQLDKSGLPSDRFFAERPEGSVSTLKIQRTQQEDSAVYLCASSEPGQESYEQYFGPGTRLTVT.

The CDR3 DNA follows: TGTGCCAGCAGCTTGGAACTAGCGGAAGAGACCCAGTACTTC. It yields the protein CASSLELAEETQYF. The rearrangement uses TRBV5-8 and TRBJ2-5; TRBD2 matches at 8 bases. The CDR3 extends over 14 amino acids. The junction had 1 base not matched to a gene; V was cut back by 0 bases and J by 3 bases. Per the germline V gene, CDR1 is SGHTS and CDR2 is YDEGEE.

J is TRBJ2-5 and V is TRBV18; D is perhaps TRBD2 (6 bases). The J call may be in error: the DNA end matches TRBJ2-7 better. This CDR3 is built from 15 residues. In germline, CDR1 is KGHSH, CDR2 LQKENI. The CDR3: CASSPVGGRSAEQYF. CDR3 nucleotides: TGTGCCAGCTCACCTGTCGGGGGTCGCTCGGCCGAGCAGTACTTC.

This chain joins TRBV2 and TRBJ1-1; D is possibly TRBD1 (5 bases). The CDR3 is made up of 14 amino acids. CDR1 and CDR2 from the germline V gene are SNHLY and FYNNEI. Trimming left V 1 base short and J 11 bases short, with 17 bases between. The CDR3 DNA reads TGTGCCAGCAGTGAAGGGGGGGTTTCAATGCATGCTTTCTTT. This codes for CASSEGGVSMHAFF.

This chain connects TRBV6-4 to TRBJ2-3, with TRBD2 matching 7 bases. Germline V gene data show CDR1 as MRHNA and CDR2 as SNTAGT. CDR3 length: 15 residues. With 5 bases clipped from V and 1 base from J, the junction kept 6 bases outside the gene matches. The CDR3 protein is CASSPLRGGTDTQYF. The CDR3 region has the DNA TGTGCCAGCAGTCCTCTCCGGGGGGGCACAGATACGCAGTATTTT.

This clone appeared a few times. Because the CDR3's place on the DNA is in doubt, the DNA is left out and the CDR3 is given as listed by TCRdb. J is TRBJ1-3 and V is TRBV6-6. Counting both end residues, the CDR3 totals 14 amino acids. Germline values: CDR1 MNHNY, CDR2 SVGAGI (reference sequence). The CDR3 reads CASSSSSSGNTIYF.

This clone was detected a few times. The J gene is TRBJ1-2, the V gene TRBV4-1; D is unclear. The V and J ends lost 0 bases and 8 bases respectively, with 16 bases between them. Germline CDR1 and CDR2: MGHRA and YSYEKL. The CDR3 is made up of 15 amino acids. The CDR3 DNA sequence: TGCGCCAGCAGCCAAGATACTGCCGAGCGGAGAGGCTACACCTTC. This sequence encodes CASSQDTAERRGYTF.

This clone was observed a handful of times. The rearrangement links TRBV5-1 to TRBJ2-3, with TRBD2 identical over 7 bases. With V trimmed by 7 bases and J by 0 bases, 8 bases remained unmatched. The CDR3 length is 15 residues. From germline, CDR1 is SGHRS and CDR2 YFSETQ. The CDR3 is CASQPGGSSTDTQYF. The DNA of the CDR3 is TGCGCCAGCCAACCCGGCGGGAGTAGCACAGATACGCAGTATTTT.

The V and J genes are TRBV14 and TRBJ2-1; 8 nucleotides agree with TRBD2. Trimming at V came to 1 base and at J to 8 bases, leaving 4 bases not matched to a gene. CDR1 SGHDN and CDR2 FVKESK come from the germline V gene. CDR3 length: 14 amino acids. CDR3 residues: CASSQAGGYYEQFF. The CDR3 DNA follows: TGTGCCAGCAGCCAAGCGGGAGGGTATTATGAGCAGTTCTTC.

This chain connects TRBV5-4 to TRBJ2-3; D might be TRBD1 (5 bases). Germline CDR1 SGHNT, CDR2 YYREEE (reference sequence). The V gene lost 0 bases and the J gene lost 1 base, with 9 bases spanning the gap. The CDR3 has 15 residues. In DNA, the CDR3 is TGTGCCAGCAGCTTGGAGGGGCCAGGCACAGATACGCAGTATTTT. This codes for CASSLEGPGTDTQYF.

The chain has TRBV25-1 and TRBJ1-2; 7 bases line up with TRBD1. The germline CDR1 and CDR2 sequences are MGHDK and SYGVNS. This CDR3 has 14 amino acids. Trimming at V came to 4 bases and at J to 8 bases, leaving 10 bases not matched to a gene. The CDR3 protein is CASSARGGIGGYTF. CDR3 in DNA: TGTGCCAGCAGTGCCAGAGGGGGCATAGGGGGCTACACCTTC.

The sample holds many counts of this clone. The gene calls are TRBV14 and TRBJ1-1; D is unresolved. V shed 0 bases and J shed 4 bases, with 6 bases lying between them. The germline CDR1 and CDR2 sequences are SGHDN and FVKESK. This CDR3 is built from 13 residues. The CDR3, as DNA: TGTGCCAGCAGCCAAGAGACAACCACTGAAGCTTTCTTT. This sequence encodes CASSQETTTEAFF.

This clone turned up a few times. The chain links TRBV4-1 to TRBJ2-7, with D unclear. Germline V gene sequence: CDR1 MGHRA, CDR2 YSYEKL. V was shortened by 0 bases and J by 0 bases, with 9 bases between the two germline ends. This CDR3 contains 15 residues. In DNA form, the CDR3 reads TGCGCCAGCAGCCAAGATATTCGTCCCTCCTACGAGCAGTACTTC. Translating it yields CASSQDIRPSYEQYF.

The genes are TRBV28 and TRBJ2-1; 7 positions match TRBD1. Germline V gives CDR1 MDHEN, CDR2 SYDVKM. The CDR3 has 14 residues. V gave up 5 bases and J gave up 10 bases; unmatched junction bases: 11. CDR3: CASSDRDPAGEQFF. The CDR3, as DNA: TGTGCCAGCAGTGACAGGGATCCCGCTGGGGAGCAGTTCTTC.